These T cell receptor beta chains were read from a single sample in a study of identical twins. TCRdb called the 5' RACE reads again in MiXCR, with one record for every CDR3 protein. The data contain about 810,000 distinct CDR3 sequences, 9% to 15% of them singletons. This same sample was also taken into another study, of yellow fever vaccine responses in identical twins.

Material for sequencing was PBMCs. The source is a woman aged 18 to 35 in good health. The CDR3 runs from the conserved cysteine through the conserved F or W. The D gene is left open where the match is weak. Clone size is given for some rows only: seen once, a few or many times, or a class if the clone is expanded.

clone_size j_call v_call cdr3_length d_call cdr3_nt cdr3_aa
NA TRBJ2-3 TRBV10-3 16 NA TGTGCCATCAGGGGTAGGACAGAACCCAACACAGATACGCAGTATTTT CAIRGRTEPNTDTQYF
few TRBJ2-1 TRBV2 15 TRBD2 TGTGCCAGCAGCCTCCTAGCGGGTCCCTTGGGTGAGCAGTTCTTC CASSLLAGPLGEQFF
NA TRBJ2-7 TRBV24-1 13 NA TGTGCCACCAGTGAGACAGGATCCTACGAGCAGTACTTC CATSETGSYEQYF
few TRBJ2-2 TRBV27 18 NA TGTGCCAGCAGTTTAGGGGGCAGGGGCCCGAATTATCCCGGGGAGCTGTTTTTT CASSLGGRGPNYPGELFF
many TRBJ2-7 TRBV29-1 11 NA TGCAGCGTTGCTAACGCGGACGAGCAGTACTTC CSVANADEQYF
NA TRBJ1-1 TRBV2 16 TRBD1 TGTGCCAGCAGTGCTCCTAACAGGGGGGGTAACACTGAAGCTTTCTTT CASSAPNRGGNTEAFF
NA TRBJ1-1 TRBV5-1 15 NA TGCGCCAGCAGCGTTTGGTCGGGGGCGAACACTGAAGCTTTCTTT CASSVWSGANTEAFF
NA TRBJ2-3 TRBV11-2 16 NA TGTGCCAGCAGCTTTCACGGGACACTAGACACAGATACGCAGTATTTT CASSFHGTLDTDTQYF
many TRBJ1-2 TRBV6-5 12 NA TGTGCCAGCAGTTACTGGCCCGGGGGCTACACCTTC CASSYWPGGYTF
few TRBJ1-4 TRBV7-6 16 TRBD1 TGTGCCAGCAGCCCCGGAGCGACAGGGTTGGTGAGGGAACTGTTTTTT CASSPGATGLVRELFF
many TRBJ2-7 TRBV5-1 14 NA TGCGCCAGCAGCTTGGACCAGGATACCTACGAGCAGTACTTC CASSLDQDTYEQYF
NA TRBJ1-4 TRBV4-1 16 NA TGCGCCAGCAGCCGTACTGGATTGGCCTCGAGGGAAAAACTGTTTTTT CASSRTGLASREKLFF
NA TRBJ2-6 TRBV20-1 18 TRBD1 TGCAGTGCTTCCCGGACAGGGTTGACGTCCTCTGGGGCCAACGTCCTGACTTTC CSASRTGLTSSGANVLTF
NA TRBJ2-3 TRBV5-5 15 NA TGTGCCAGCAGCTTGGCCGGAGAGACCGAAGATACGCAGTATTTT CASSLAGETEDTQYF
NA TRBJ1-2 TRBV7-9 15 NA TGTGCCAGCAGGCGCATGGGGGGGCAGGACTATGGCTACACCTTC CASRRMGGQDYGYTF
NA TRBJ2-2 TRBV12-3/TRBV12-4 16 NA TGTGCCAGCAATAGGGGAGGAGCGGCGAGGGCCGGGGAGCTGTTTTTT CASNRGGAARAGELFF
NA TRBJ2-3 TRBV5-8 14 TRBD1 TGTGCCAGCAGCTTGGGGGACAGGGGGAATACGCAGTATTTT CASSLGDRGNTQYF
NA TRBJ2-2 TRBV24-1 17 NA TGTGCCACCAGTGATCCTATGACTAGGGGAGACACCGGGGAGCTGTTTTTT CATSDPMTRGDTGELFF
NA TRBJ1-1 TRBV27 14 NA TGTGCCAGCAGTTCGAAGAGCATGAACACTGAAGCTTTCTTT CASSSKSMNTEAFF
many TRBJ2-1 TRBV29-1 11 NA TGCACTGGGGTCTCCTACAATGAGCAGTTCTTC CTGVSYNEQFF
NA TRBJ2-1 TRBV7-2 14 NA TGTGCCAGCAGCTCCCGGCGGGATACGCATGAGCAGTTCTTC CASSSRRDTHEQFF
NA TRBJ2-7 TRBV2 14 NA TGTGCCAGCAGTGAAGCCTGGCAGGGCTACGAGCAGTACTTC CASSEAWQGYEQYF
NA TRBJ2-7 TRBV9 15 NA TGTGCCAGCAGCGAAACCGGGATGGAGGGGTACGAGCAGTACTTC CASSETGMEGYEQYF
few TRBJ2-3 TRBV20-1 15 NA TGCAGTGCGACCCCTCCCGGGAGTGCGGCAGATACGCAGTATTTT CSATPPGSAADTQYF
NA TRBJ2-1 TRBV11-2 15 NA TGTGCCAGCACACCACGGGGGGCACAATCCAATGAGCAGTTCTTC CASTPRGAQSNEQFF
few TRBJ1-5 TRBV9 15 NA TGTGCCAGCAGCGTAGCAGGGGAGGGGAATCAGCCCCAGCATTTT CASSVAGEGNQPQHF
few TRBJ2-3 TRBV2 15 NA TGTGCCAGCAGTGAAGCCTGGACTGGCACAGATACGCAGTATTTT CASSEAWTGTDTQYF
many TRBJ1-1 TRBV6-6 13 TRBD1 TGTGCCAGCAGTGAGACAGGGTCTACTGAAGCTTTCTTT CASSETGSTEAFF
NA TRBJ1-2 TRBV20-1 13 NA TGCAGTGCCTCCGACAGAAGCAACTATGGCTACACCTTC CSASDRSNYGYTF
few TRBJ2-1 TRBV20-1 16 TRBD2 TGCAGTGCTAGCCGGGGGGACTCCGCTTACTACAATGAGCAGTTCTTC CSASRGDSAYYNEQFF
NA TRBJ2-5 TRBV20-1 13 NA TGCAGTGCTAGAGACTCGGAACGGGAGACCCAGTACTTC CSARDSERETQYF
NA TRBJ2-1 TRBV6-1 12 NA TGTGCCAGCAGTGACAGGTCTAATGAGCAGTTCTTC CASSDRSNEQFF
NA TRBJ1-5 TRBV12-3/TRBV12-4 15 NA TGTGCCAGCAGTTTTGAGGGCCGAACCAAGTCGCCCCAGCATTTT CASSFEGRTKSPQHF
NA TRBJ2-7 TRBV6-5 17 TRBD1 TGTGCCAGCAGTTACACCTCCCCGGGACAGGGCCCAGCTGAGCAGTACTTC CASSYTSPGQGPAEQYF
NA TRBJ2-5 TRBV27 14 NA TGTGCCAGCCCACCGACGGTGAAGACGGAGACCCAGTACTTC CASPPTVKTETQYF
many TRBJ2-7 TRBV10-3 12 NA TGTGCCATCAGTGAGTCGAAGGTATCGCAGTACTTC CAISESKVSQYF
few TRBJ2-6 TRBV12-3/TRBV12-4 19 NA TGTGCCAGCAGTCCTAATCTAGGGCTCAGGGGTTCCGGGGCCAACGTCCTGACTTTC CASSPNLGLRGSGANVLTF
few TRBJ2-4 TRBV7-9 15 TRBD1 TGTGCCAGCAGCTCCACAGGGGCCGGAAGAAACATTCAGTACTTC CASSSTGAGRNIQYF
NA TRBJ2-1 TRBV7-9 13 NA TGTGCCAGCAGCTTAGCGTCAGGAGTTGAGCAGTTCTTC CASSLASGVEQFF
NA TRBJ1-4 TRBV19 16 TRBD1 TGTGCCAGTAGTCCAGGGACAGCCCCCCCTAATGAAAAACTGTTTTTT CASSPGTAPPNEKLFF
few TRBJ2-1 TRBV7-9 15 TRBD2 TGTGCCAGCAGCCCCTGGCGGGAGCCCAGCAATGAGCAGTTCTTC CASSPWREPSNEQFF
few TRBJ2-5 TRBV15 15 TRBD2 TGTGCCACCAGCAGAGGGCCTAGCGGAGAAGAGACCCAGTACTTC CATSRGPSGEETQYF
NA TRBJ2-1 TRBV28 16 TRBD2 TGTGCCAGCAGTTTATCGGGCGGGAGGATCGACAATGAGCAGTTCTTC CASSLSGGRIDNEQFF
NA TRBJ2-7 TRBV5-1 15 NA TGCGCCAGCAGTGTGGACGGGGCCTTCTCCTACGAGCAGTACTTC CASSVDGAFSYEQYF
NA TRBJ1-2 TRBV15 15 NA TGTGCCACCAGCAGACCGACAACAAATAACTATGGCTACACCTTC CATSRPTTNNYGYTF
many TRBJ1-2 TRBV12-3/TRBV12-4 12 NA TGTGCCAGCAGTTTAGTTCAGGGGAGCTACACCTTC CASSLVQGSYTF
many TRBJ2-1 TRBV29-1 14 TRBD2 TGCAGCGTTGATGGCGGGAGGACCTACAATGAGCAGTTCTTC CSVDGGRTYNEQFF
few TRBJ2-5 TRBV14 18 TRBD2 TGTGCCAGCAGCCAAGAAGCGGCGGGGCTAGCGGCACAAGAGACCCAGTACTTC CASSQEAAGLAAQETQYF